A selection of T cell receptor beta chains follows, all from one sample in a study of T cell responses to AZD1222 COVID-19 vaccine. Libraries were prepared by immunoSEQ multiplex PCR; TCRdb keeps only in-frame clonotypes and omits some of them. The sample lists over 70,000 clones, 85% occurring once. Sequencing used peripheral blood, obtained on day 0 of AZD1222 vaccination. These receptors were obtained from an adult in good health. Each CDR3 is given with its conserved first and last residue. Each record gives: J gene, clone size, V gene, CDR3 protein. The size field is filled for only some rows; it gives once, few, many or a size class.

j_gene: TRBJ2-1
abundance: .
v_gene: TRBV4-1
CDR3aa: CASSQGRGTFFGEQFF

j_gene: TRBJ1-5
abundance: .
v_gene: TRBV18
CDR3aa: CASSPYGGGDQPQHF

j_gene: TRBJ2-2
abundance: once
v_gene: TRBV19
CDR3aa: CASSALRRGNTGELFF

j_gene: TRBJ2-3
abundance: .
v_gene: TRBV11-2
CDR3aa: CASSLGGFTDTQYF

j_gene: TRBJ2-3
abundance: .
v_gene: TRBV6-1
CDR3aa: CASSQAGVTDTQYF

j_gene: TRBJ2-3
abundance: .
v_gene: TRBV7-9
CDR3aa: CASSLFGGLTIGDTQYF

j_gene: TRBJ2-7
abundance: .
v_gene: TRBV28
CDR3aa: CASSRNEQYF

j_gene: TRBJ2-1
abundance: .
v_gene: TRBV5-4
CDR3aa: CASSFEGSNNEQFF

j_gene: TRBJ2-4
abundance: .
v_gene: TRBV5-1
CDR3aa: CASSLVDRNIQYF

j_gene: TRBJ2-1
abundance: .
v_gene: TRBV29-1
CDR3aa: CSVSGGYEQFF

j_gene: TRBJ2-3
abundance: .
v_gene: TRBV6-5
CDR3aa: CASSLAGEADTQYF

j_gene: TRBJ2-7
abundance: .
v_gene: TRBV3-1/TRBV3-2
CDR3aa: CASSQDTGRGWQYF

j_gene: TRBJ2-3
abundance: .
v_gene: TRBV2
CDR3aa: CASSGPRLAGEDTQYF

j_gene: TRBJ1-1
abundance: few
v_gene: TRBV6-5
CDR3aa: CASTSIEAFF

j_gene: TRBJ2-2
abundance: few
v_gene: TRBV24-1
CDR3aa: CATSARSNTGELFF

j_gene: TRBJ2-3
abundance: .
v_gene: TRBV19
CDR3aa: CASSIQQAGPRTDTQYF

j_gene: TRBJ1-1
abundance: .
v_gene: TRBV19
CDR3aa: CASALLEGDEAFF

j_gene: TRBJ1-1
abundance: .
v_gene: TRBV10-3
CDR3aa: CAISEDQLGNTEAFF

j_gene: TRBJ1-5
abundance: .
v_gene: TRBV21-1
CDR3aa: CASSTIVGGRNQPQHF

j_gene: TRBJ1-1
abundance: .
v_gene: TRBV25-1
CDR3aa: CASSANGGTEAFF

j_gene: TRBJ1-5
abundance: once
v_gene: TRBV5-1
CDR3aa: CASSLNSAGGNQPQHF

j_gene: TRBJ1-2
abundance: .
v_gene: TRBV29-1
CDR3aa: CSVEEGAYSYGYTF

j_gene: TRBJ2-5
abundance: .
v_gene: TRBV7-9
CDR3aa: CASSLAASQETQYF

j_gene: TRBJ2-3
abundance: .
v_gene: TRBV13
CDR3aa: CASSLITDTQYF

j_gene: TRBJ2-1
abundance: .
v_gene: TRBV5-4
CDR3aa: CASRGSSGSYNEQFF

j_gene: TRBJ2-3
abundance: few
v_gene: TRBV6-4
CDR3aa: CASSPTGEPTDTQYF

j_gene: TRBJ1-1
abundance: .
v_gene: TRBV20-1
CDR3aa: CSASGFGGTEAFF

j_gene: TRBJ1-2
abundance: .
v_gene: TRBV3-1/TRBV3-2
CDR3aa: CASSQGGGGGYTF

j_gene: TRBJ1-2
abundance: .
v_gene: TRBV27
CDR3aa: CASSLDGAHRYGYTF